This T cell receptor (beta chain) was observed in a study of PD-1 blockade in classical Hodgkin lymphoma. V lost 6 bases and J lost 8, with 16 bases in between. Germline loops: CDR1 ENHRY, CDR2 SYGVKD. The CDR3 totals 13 residues. Of note for this clone: As yet, its antigen is unknown.

General study results and limits: In newly diagnosed patients, baseline TCR diversity was reportedly below that of healthy donors.

There was relapse after autologous stem cell transplantation in every patient, and there was variation in brentuximab vedotin exposure. The table came from immunoSEQ multiplex PCR; TCRdb's copy has only in-frame clones and leaves some out. The sample carries around 45,000 clones, over 65% recorded once. Material: peripheral blood mononuclear cells (PBMCs), obtained before the second cycle of nivolumab. This clonotype was sampled from a human donor with classical Hodgkin lymphoma. This chain links TRBV10-3 with TRBJ1-1; D remains ambiguous. The CDR3 sequence: CAISEVDGIEAFF. In DNA form, the CDR3 reads TGTGCCATCAGCGAAGTTGACGGAATAGAAGCTTTCTTT.